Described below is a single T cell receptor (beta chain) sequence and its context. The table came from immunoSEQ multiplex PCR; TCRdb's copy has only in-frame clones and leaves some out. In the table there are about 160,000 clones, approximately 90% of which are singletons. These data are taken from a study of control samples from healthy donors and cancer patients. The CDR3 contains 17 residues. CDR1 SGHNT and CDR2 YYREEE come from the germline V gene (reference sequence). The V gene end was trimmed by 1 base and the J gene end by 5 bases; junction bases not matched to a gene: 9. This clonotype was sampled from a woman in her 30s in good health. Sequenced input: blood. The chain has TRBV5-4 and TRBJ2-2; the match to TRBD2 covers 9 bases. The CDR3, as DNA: TGTGCCAGCAGCTTGATATTAGCGGGAGTGGGAACCGGGGAGCTGTTTTTT. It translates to CASSLILAGVGTGELFF. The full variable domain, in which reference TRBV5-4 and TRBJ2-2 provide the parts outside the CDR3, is ETGVTQSPTHLIKTRGQQVTLRCSSQSGHNTVSWYQQALGQGPQFIFQYYREEENGRGNFPPRFSGLQFPNYSSELNVNALELDDSALYLCASSLILAGVGTGELFFGEGSRLTVL.